This TCR beta chain was captured in a study of blood T cell repertoires in COVID-19. Study details: Donors in the United States, Italy and Spain gave samples during acute or convalescent COVID-19. T cells, B-cell-depleted T cells, or PBMCs supplied cDNA or gDNA.

Authors' data handling: Reference gene primer amplification in the assay estimated nucleated cell counts. Clones were sequenced by immunoSEQ multiplex PCR, and TCRdb holds only the in-frame ones, with some missing. V, J and clone size are those of that table, while D and trimming were read from the DNA. Of 40,000 or so clones in the sample, approximately 88% were seen once. Germline V gives CDR1 SNHLY, CDR2 FYNNEI. This CDR3 has 14 amino acids. The germline V and J ends were trimmed by 6 bases and 4 bases, with 15 bases remaining between them. The specimen was peripheral blood. This rearrangement joins TRBV2 to TRBJ1-1, with D perhaps TRBD1 (5 bases). This TCR came from a human donor in a cohort sampled during active COVID-19. CDR3 protein: CASRLQGGGTEAFF. The CDR3 DNA is TGTGCCAGCAGGCTTCAGGGCGGGGGCACTGAAGCTTTCTTT.